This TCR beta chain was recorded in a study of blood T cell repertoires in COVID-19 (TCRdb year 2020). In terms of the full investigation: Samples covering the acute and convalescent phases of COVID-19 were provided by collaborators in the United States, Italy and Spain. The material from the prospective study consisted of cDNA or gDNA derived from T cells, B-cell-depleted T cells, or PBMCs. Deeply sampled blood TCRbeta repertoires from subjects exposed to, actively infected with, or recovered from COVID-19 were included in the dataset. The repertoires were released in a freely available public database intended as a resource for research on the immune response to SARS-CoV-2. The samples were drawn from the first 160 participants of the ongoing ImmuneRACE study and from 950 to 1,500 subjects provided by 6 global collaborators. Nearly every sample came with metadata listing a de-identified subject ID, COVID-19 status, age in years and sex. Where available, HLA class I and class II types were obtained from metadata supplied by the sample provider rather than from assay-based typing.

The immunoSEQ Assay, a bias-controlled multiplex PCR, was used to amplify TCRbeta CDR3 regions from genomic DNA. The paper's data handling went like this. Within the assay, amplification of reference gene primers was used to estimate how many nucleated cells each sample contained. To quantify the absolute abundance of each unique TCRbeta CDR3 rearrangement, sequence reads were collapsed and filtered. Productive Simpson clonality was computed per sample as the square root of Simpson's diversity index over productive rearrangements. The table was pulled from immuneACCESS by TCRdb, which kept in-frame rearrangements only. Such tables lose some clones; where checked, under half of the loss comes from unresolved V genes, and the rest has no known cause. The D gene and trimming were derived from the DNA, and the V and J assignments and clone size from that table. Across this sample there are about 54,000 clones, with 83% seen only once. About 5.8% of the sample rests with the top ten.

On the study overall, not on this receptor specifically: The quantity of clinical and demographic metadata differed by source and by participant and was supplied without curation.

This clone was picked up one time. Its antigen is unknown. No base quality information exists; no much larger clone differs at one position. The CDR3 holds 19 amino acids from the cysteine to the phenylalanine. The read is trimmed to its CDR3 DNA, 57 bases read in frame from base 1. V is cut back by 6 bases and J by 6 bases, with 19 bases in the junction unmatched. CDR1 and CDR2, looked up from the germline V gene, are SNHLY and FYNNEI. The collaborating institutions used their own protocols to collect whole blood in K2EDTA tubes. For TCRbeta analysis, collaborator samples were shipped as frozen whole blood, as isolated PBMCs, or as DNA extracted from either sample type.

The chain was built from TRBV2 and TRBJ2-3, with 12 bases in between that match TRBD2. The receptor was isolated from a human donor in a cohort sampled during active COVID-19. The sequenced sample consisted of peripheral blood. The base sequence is TGTGCCAGCAGCCTCCCGGGGTCTAGCGGGGGGGCCGAAAGGGATACGCAGTATTTT. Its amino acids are CASSLPGSSGGAERDTQYF.